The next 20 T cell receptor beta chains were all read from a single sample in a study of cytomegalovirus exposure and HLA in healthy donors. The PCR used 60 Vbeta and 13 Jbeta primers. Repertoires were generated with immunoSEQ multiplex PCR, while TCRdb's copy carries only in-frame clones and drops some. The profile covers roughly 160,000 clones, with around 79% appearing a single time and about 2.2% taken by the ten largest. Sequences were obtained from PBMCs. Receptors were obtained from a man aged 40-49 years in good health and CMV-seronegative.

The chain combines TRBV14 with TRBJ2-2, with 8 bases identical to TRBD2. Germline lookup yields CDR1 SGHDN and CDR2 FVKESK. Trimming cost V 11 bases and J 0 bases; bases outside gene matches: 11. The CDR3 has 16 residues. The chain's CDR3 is CAAAPQLAANTGELFF. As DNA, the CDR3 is TGTGCCGCAGCCCCCCAACTAGCGGCGAACACCGGGGAGCTGTTTTTT.

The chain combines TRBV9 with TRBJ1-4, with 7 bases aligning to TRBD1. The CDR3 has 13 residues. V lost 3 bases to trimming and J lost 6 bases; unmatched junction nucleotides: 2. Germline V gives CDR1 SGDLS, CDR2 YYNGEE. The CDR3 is CASSDRGDEKLFF. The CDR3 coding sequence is TGTGCCAGCAGCGACAGGGGTGATGAAAAACTGTTTTTT. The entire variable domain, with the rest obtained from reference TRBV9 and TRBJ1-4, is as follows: DSGVTQTPKHLITATGQRVTLRCSPRSGDLSVYWYQQSLDQGLQFLIQYYNGEERAKGNILERFSAQQFPDLHSELNLSSLELGDSALYFCASSDRGDEKLFFGSGTQLSVL.

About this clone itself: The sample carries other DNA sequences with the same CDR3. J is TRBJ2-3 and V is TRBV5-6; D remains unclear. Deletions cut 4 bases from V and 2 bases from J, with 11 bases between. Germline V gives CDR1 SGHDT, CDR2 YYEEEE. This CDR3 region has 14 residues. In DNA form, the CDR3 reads TGTGCCAGCAGCCGACAAGCAATCACAGATACGCAGTATTTT. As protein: CASSRQAITDTQYF.

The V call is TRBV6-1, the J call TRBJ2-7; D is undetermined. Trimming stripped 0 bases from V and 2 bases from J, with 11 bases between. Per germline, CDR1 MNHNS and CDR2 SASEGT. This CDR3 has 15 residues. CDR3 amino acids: CASSEAVAPTYEQYF. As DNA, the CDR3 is TGTGCCAGCAGTGAAGCGGTGGCACCAACCTACGAGCAGTACTTC.

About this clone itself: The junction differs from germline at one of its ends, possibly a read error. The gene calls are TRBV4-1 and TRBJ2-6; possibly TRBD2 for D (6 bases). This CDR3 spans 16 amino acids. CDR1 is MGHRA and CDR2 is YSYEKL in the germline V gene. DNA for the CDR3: TGCGCCAGCAGCCAAGATGACGGGAGTGGGGCCAACGGCCTGACTTTC. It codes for CASSQDDGSGANGLTF.

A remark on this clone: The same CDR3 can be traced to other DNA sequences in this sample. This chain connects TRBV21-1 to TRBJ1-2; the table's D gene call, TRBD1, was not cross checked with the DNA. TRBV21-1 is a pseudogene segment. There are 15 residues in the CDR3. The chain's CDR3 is CASSNYSEQGWGYTF. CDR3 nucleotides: TGTGCCAGCAGCAATTACTCCGAACAGGGATGGGGCTACACCTTC.

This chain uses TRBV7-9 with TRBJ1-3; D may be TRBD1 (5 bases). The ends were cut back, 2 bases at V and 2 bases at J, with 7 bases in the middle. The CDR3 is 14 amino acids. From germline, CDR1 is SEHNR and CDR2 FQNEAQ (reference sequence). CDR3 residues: CASSLSGAGNTIYF. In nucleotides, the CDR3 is TGTGCCAGCAGCTTATCGGGGGCTGGAAACACCATATATTTT.

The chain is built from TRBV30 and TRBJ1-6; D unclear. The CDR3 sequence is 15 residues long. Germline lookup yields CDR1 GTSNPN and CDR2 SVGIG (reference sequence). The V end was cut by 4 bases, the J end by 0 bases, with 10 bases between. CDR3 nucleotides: TGTGCCTGGAAGTCGGGGAGCTCCTATAATTCACCCCTCCACTTT. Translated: CAWKSGSSYNSPLHF.

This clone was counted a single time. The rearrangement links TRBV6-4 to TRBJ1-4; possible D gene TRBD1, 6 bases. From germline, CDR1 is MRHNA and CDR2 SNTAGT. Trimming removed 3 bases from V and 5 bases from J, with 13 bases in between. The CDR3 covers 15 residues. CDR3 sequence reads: CASSEPRDKNEKLFF. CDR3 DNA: TGTGCCAGCAGTGAGCCCCGGGACAAAAATGAAAAACTGTTTTTT.

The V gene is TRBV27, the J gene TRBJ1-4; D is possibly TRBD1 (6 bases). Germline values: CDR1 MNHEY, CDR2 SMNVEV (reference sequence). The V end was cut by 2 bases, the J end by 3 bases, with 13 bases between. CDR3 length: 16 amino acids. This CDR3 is CASSLMGARANEKLFF. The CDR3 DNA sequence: TGTGCCAGCAGTTTAATGGGGGCGCGGGCTAATGAAAAACTGTTTTTT.

In nucleotides, the CDR3 is TGTGCCAGCAGTTCGACTAGCGGGAGGGCCAGGAGGGAGTTCTACGAGCAGTACTTC. It codes for CASSSTSGRARREFYEQYF. V is TRBV28 and J is TRBJ2-7, with 14 bases fitting TRBD2. This CDR3 has 19 amino acids. V lost 4 bases and J lost 3; bases outside the gene matches: 14. The germline gives CDR1 MDHEN, CDR2 SYDVKM. The whole variable domain, filled in from reference TRBV28 and TRBJ2-7, reads DVKVTQSSRYLVKRTGEKVFLECVQDMDHENMFWYRQDPGLGLRLIYFSYDVKMKEKGDIPEGYSVSREKKERFSLILESASTNQTSMYLCASSSTSGRARREFYEQYFGPGTRLTVT.

The CDR3 DNA reads TGTGCCAGCTCCGGGGGGGAGCAGTATTTT. Translation gives CASSGGEQYF. The V and J genes are TRBV2 and TRBJ2-3, with 8 bases that match TRBD2. J was trimmed by 11 bases and V by 8 bases; bases with no gene match: 3. The CDR3 has 10 amino acids. Germline V CDR1 and CDR2: SNHLY, FYNNEI.

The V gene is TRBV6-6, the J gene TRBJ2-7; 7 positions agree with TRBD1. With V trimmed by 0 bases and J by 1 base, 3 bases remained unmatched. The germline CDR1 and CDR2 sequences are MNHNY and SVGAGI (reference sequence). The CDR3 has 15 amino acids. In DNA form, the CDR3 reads TGTGCCAGCAGTTACTCGCGACAGGGTTCCTACGAGCAGTACTTC. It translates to CASSYSRQGSYEQYF.

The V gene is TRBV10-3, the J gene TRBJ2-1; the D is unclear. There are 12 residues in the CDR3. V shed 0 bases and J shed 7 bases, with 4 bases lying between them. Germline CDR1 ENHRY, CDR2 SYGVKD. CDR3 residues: CAISESRNEQFF. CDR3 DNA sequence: TGTGCCATCAGTGAGTCGAGAAATGAGCAGTTCTTC.

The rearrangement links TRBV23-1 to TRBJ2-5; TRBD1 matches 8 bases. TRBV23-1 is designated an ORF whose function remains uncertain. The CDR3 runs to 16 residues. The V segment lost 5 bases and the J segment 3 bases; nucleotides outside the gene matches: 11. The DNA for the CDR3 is TGCGCCAGCAGTACGCGGACAGGGCCGAGGGAAGAGACCCAGTACTTC. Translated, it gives CASSTRTGPREETQYF.

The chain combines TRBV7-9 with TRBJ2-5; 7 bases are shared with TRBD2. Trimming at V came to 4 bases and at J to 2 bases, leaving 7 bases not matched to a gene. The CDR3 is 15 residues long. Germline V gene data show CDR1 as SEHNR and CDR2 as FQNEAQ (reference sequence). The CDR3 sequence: CASSSRGEGQETQYF. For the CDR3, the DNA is TGTGCCAGCAGCTCACGCGGGGAGGGACAAGAGACCCAGTACTTC.

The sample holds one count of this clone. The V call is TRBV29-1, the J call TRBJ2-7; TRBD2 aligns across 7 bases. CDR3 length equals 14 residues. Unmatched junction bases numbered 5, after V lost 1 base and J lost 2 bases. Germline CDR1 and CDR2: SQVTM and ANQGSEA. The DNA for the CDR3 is TGCAGCGTTGAAGTCACAGCGGGGCCCTACGAGCAGTACTTC. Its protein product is CSVEVTAGPYEQYF.

The CDR3 is CASSIDRTSGSQYF. The DNA for the CDR3 is TGTGCCAGTAGTATAGATCGTACAAGCGGCAGTCAGTACTTC. This chain uses TRBV19 with TRBJ2-4; possible D gene TRBD2, 5 bases. The CDR3 length is 14 residues. The germline V and J ends were trimmed by 0 bases and 12 bases, with 15 bases remaining between them. Looked up from germline, CDR1 is LNHDA and CDR2 is SQIVND (reference sequence).

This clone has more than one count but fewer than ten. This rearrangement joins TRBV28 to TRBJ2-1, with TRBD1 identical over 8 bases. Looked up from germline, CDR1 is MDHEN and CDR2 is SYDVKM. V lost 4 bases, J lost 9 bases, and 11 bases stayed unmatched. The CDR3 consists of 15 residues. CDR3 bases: TGTGCCAGCAGTTCCGGGACAGGACTTGCCGGTGAGCAGTTCTTC. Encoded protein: CASSSGTGLAGEQFF.

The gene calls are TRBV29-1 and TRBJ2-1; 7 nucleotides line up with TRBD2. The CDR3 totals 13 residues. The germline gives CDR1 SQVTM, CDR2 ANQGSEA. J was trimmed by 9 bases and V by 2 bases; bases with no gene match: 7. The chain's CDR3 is CSVETSVSGEQFF. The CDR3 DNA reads TGCAGCGTTGAAACTAGCGTGTCGGGTGAGCAGTTCTTC.